This T cell receptor (beta chain) was profiled in a study of T cells in Graves' hyperthyroidism and ophthalmopathy. Amplified regions were TCR beta CDR3 sequences from RNA transcripts. HTBI primers drove first-round RT-PCR of the TCR CDR3. From the multiplex PCR reads, TCRdb called clonotypes with MiXCR, one entry per CDR3 protein. Of more than 500,000 distinct CDR3 sequences in the sample, roughly 14% were seen once. This CDR3 comprises 15 residues. In germline, CDR1 is MNHNS, CDR2 SASEGT. The ends lost 6 bases at V and 2 bases at J; junction bases unmatched: 10. This clonotype was sampled from a woman in her forties with Graves' ophthalmopathy. The chain links TRBV6-1 to TRBJ2-7, with 7 bases lining up with TRBD1. The sequencing sample was made of blood. The chain's CDR3 is CASRRQGQIPYEQYF. CDR3 DNA sequence: TGTGCCAGCAGGAGACAGGGCCAAATCCCCTACGAGCAGTACTTC.